The 29 T cell receptor beta chains given below trace back to one sample, sequenced in a study of cytomegalovirus exposure and HLA in healthy donors. The data were produced by immunoSEQ multiplex PCR, yet TCRdb's version contains in-frame clones alone and is incomplete. The profile covers some 320,000 clones, with about 85% appearing a single time and approximately 1.1% taken by the ten largest. The source material was PBMCs. The source of these receptors is a woman in her twenties or thirties in good health and CMV-seropositive.

The rearrangement joins TRBV30 to TRBJ1-3; D not certain. Between the trimmed V and J ends, which lost 0 bases and 0 bases, there was a span of 9 bases. Germline V gene lookup returns CDR1 GTSNPN and CDR2 SVGIG (reference sequence). The CDR3 loop spans 15 amino acids. Here the CDR3 DNA reads TGTGCCTGGAGTGTAATTGGGATCTCTGGAAACACCATATATTTT. Translation: CAWSVIGISGNTIYF.

The chain is built from TRBV28 and TRBJ2-7; D call uncertain. V dropped 4 bases and J dropped 7 bases, with 11 bases sitting between them. Germline-derived CDR1 and CDR2 are MDHEN and SYDVKM. The CDR3 has 12 residues. The CDR3 DNA sequence: TGTGCCAGCAGTTCAACTACAAGGGAGCAGTACTTC. Its protein is CASSSTTREQYF. Complete variable domain (other parts from reference TRBV28 and TRBJ2-7): DVKVTQSSRYLVKRTGEKVFLECVQDMDHENMFWYRQDPGLGLRLIYFSYDVKMKEKGDIPEGYSVSREKKERFSLILESASTNQTSMYLCASSSTTREQYFGPGTRLTVT.

This chain uses TRBV19 with TRBJ1-5; 10 bases are shared with TRBD1. CDR1 is LNHDA, CDR2 SQIVND, per germline (reference sequence). V shed 7 bases, J shed 4 bases, and the junction held 7 bases outside the gene matches. The CDR3 sequence is 15 residues long. The CDR3 DNA is TGTGCCAGTAATCCTGACAGGGGGCGGAATCAGCCCCAGCATTTT. It encodes CASNPDRGRNQPQHF.

This rearrangement joins TRBV9 to TRBJ1-5; tentatively, D is TRBD1 (5 bases). V gave up 0 bases and J gave up 5 bases, with 9 bases separating them. The CDR3 has 14 residues. The germline V gene has CDR1 SGDLS and CDR2 YYNGEE. The CDR3 region is CASSVEPGDQPQHF. CDR3 in DNA: TGTGCCAGCAGCGTAGAACCGGGGGATCAGCCCCAGCATTTT.

J is TRBJ1-5 and V is TRBV30, with D uncertain. The CDR3 length is 13 residues. V was pared by 5 bases and J by 2 bases, with 10 bases between. Germline V gene sequence: CDR1 GTSNPN, CDR2 SVGIG (reference sequence). CDR3 DNA sequence: TGTGCCTGGGGAAGGGAGGGCAATCAGCCCCAGCATTTT. Residues: CAWGREGNQPQHF.

This clone was recorded once. V is TRBV5-1 and J is TRBJ2-7; 8 bases match TRBD1. The CDR3 is 14 amino acids. The germline gives CDR1 SGHRS, CDR2 YFSETQ. V shed 4 bases, J shed 5 bases, and the junction held 8 bases outside the gene matches. CDR3 loop: CASSTGTGIHEQYF. In DNA, the CDR3 is TGCGCCAGCAGCACCGGGACAGGTATCCACGAGCAGTACTTC.

The chain links TRBV6-5 to TRBJ2-7, with 9 nucleotides matching TRBD1. J lost 6 bases, V lost 6 bases, and 12 bases had no gene match. Germline V gene sequence: CDR1 MNHEY, CDR2 SVGAGI. The CDR3 sequence is 15 residues long. CDR3 nucleotides: TGTGCCAGCAGGCCCCTGTGGGACAGGGCCATCGAGCAGTACTTC. Translating gives CASRPLWDRAIEQYF.

The rearrangement joins TRBV25-1 to TRBJ1-2; 11 bases agree with TRBD1. Germline CDR1 reads MGHDK; CDR2 reads SYGVNS. CDR3 length equals 14 residues. Losses at the gene ends were 6 bases for V and 4 bases for J; bases not matched to a gene: 4. The CDR3 bases are TGTGCCAGCAGCCCTGGGACAGGGGGCTATGGCTACACCTTC. Protein sequence: CASSPGTGGYGYTF.

The chain employs TRBV6-1 and TRBJ1-6, with D uncertain. The CDR3 runs 15 residues. The V and J ends lost 6 bases and 6 bases respectively, with 15 bases between them. The germline gives CDR1 MNHNS, CDR2 SASEGT. CDR3 DNA sequence: TGTGCCAGCAGGGATGAAGTCTGGAGTAATTCACCCCTCCACTTT. It specifies CASRDEVWSNSPLHF.

The chain uses TRBV4-3 and TRBJ2-7, with TRBD2 matching 12 bases. Germline CDR1 LGHNA, CDR2 YSLEER. The ends lost 2 bases at V and 5 bases at J; junction bases unmatched: 19. The CDR3 contains 20 residues. The CDR3 loop is CASSQTLRTSGDYPTDEQYF. The DNA for the CDR3 is TGCGCCAGCAGCCAAACTCTGAGGACTAGCGGGGACTATCCCACCGACGAGCAGTACTTC.

J is TRBJ2-7 and V is TRBV4-1; 9 bases match TRBD1. The CDR3 contains 16 residues. After removal of 1 base from V and 3 bases from J, the junction contained 7 bases not matched to a gene. Germline V CDR1 and CDR2: MGHRA, YSYEKL. CDR3: CASSQVSGTGHYEQYF. In DNA, the CDR3 is TGCGCCAGCAGCCAAGTGTCCGGGACAGGGCACTACGAGCAGTACTTC.

The chain couples TRBV5-5 to TRBJ2-5; no reliable D call. The CDR3 runs 13 residues. Trimming took off 1 base at V and 5 bases at J, with 9 bases between the two ends. CDR1 and CDR2 from the germline V gene are SGHKS and YYEKEE (reference sequence). The chain's CDR3 is CASSLLPRETQYF. CDR3 DNA: TGTGCCAGCAGCTTGTTACCACGTGAGACCCAGTACTTC.

The J gene is TRBJ1-2, the V gene TRBV6-5; 8 nucleotides agree with TRBD1. Trimming cost V 2 bases and J 6 bases; bases outside gene matches: 2. CDR3 length equals 13 residues. The germline V gene encodes CDR1 MNHEY and CDR2 SVGAGI. The CDR3 region is CASSYLGQDGYTF. The CDR3 region has the DNA TGTGCCAGCAGTTACCTGGGACAGGATGGCTACACCTTC.

This rearrangement joins TRBV7-9 to TRBJ1-2, with D perhaps TRBD1 (6 bases). This CDR3 has 15 residues. CDR1 is SEHNR and CDR2 is FQNEAQ in the germline V gene (reference sequence). Trimming took 5 bases from V and 1 from J, leaving 14 bases between them. CDR3 amino acids: CASSLWTADNYGYTF. The CDR3 nucleotides read TGTGCCAGCAGCCTATGGACAGCAGATAACTATGGCTACACCTTC.

This clone was counted once. This chain joins TRBV7-8 and TRBJ1-2; D might be TRBD1 (6 bases). Germline lookup yields CDR1 SGHVS and CDR2 FQNEAQ. V was pared by 0 bases and J by 5 bases, with 16 bases between. The CDR3 covers 16 residues. The CDR3 coding sequence is TGTGCCAGCAGCTTAGCCGGGGGCAACGGACTTTATGGCTACACCTTC. It translates to CASSLAGGNGLYGYTF.

This chain joins TRBV9 and TRBJ2-3, with 9 bases that match TRBD1. This CDR3 has 15 residues. The germline V gene encodes CDR1 SGDLS and CDR2 YYNGEE. Losses at the gene ends were 2 bases for V and 3 bases for J; bases not matched to a gene: 4. CDR3 residues: CASSVSGQGTDTQYF. The CDR3 DNA is TGTGCCAGCAGCGTCTCCGGACAGGGGACAGATACGCAGTATTTT.

The chain links TRBV25-1 to TRBJ1-2, with D maybe TRBD1 (5 bases). Trimming shortened V by 6 bases and J by 3 bases, and 23 bases separated the two germline ends. The CDR3 has 17 amino acids. Germline CDR1 MGHDK, CDR2 SYGVNS. The CDR3 coding sequence is TGTGCCAGCAGCCCCCACCAGGGAGGTTGGAGCCACTATGGCTACACCTTC. It is translated as CASSPHQGGWSHYGYTF.

This sequence joins TRBV7-6 and TRBJ2-2; 9 bases match TRBD2. The CDR3 is made up of 16 amino acids. Trimming cost V 6 bases and J 5 bases; bases outside gene matches: 10. CDR1 SGHVS and CDR2 FNYEAQ come from the germline V gene. In DNA, the CDR3 is TGTGCCAGCAGGATATTAGCGGGAGTTAGTACCGGGGAGCTGTTTTTT. Its translation is CASRILAGVSTGELFF.

As regards this clone: Other DNA sequences in the sample encode the same CDR3. This chain joins TRBV28 and TRBJ2-7, with TRBD1 identical over 10 bases. The germline V gene has CDR1 MDHEN and CDR2 SYDVKM. The CDR3 extends over 14 amino acids. V was pared by 6 bases and J by 0 bases, with 2 bases of the junction left unmatched. The CDR3 here is CASRRTGGSYEQYF. CDR3 DNA: TGTGCCAGCAGAAGGACAGGGGGCTCCTACGAGCAGTACTTC.

The chain recombines TRBV7-9 with TRBJ2-1; 11 nucleotides line up with TRBD1. Looked up from germline, CDR1 is SEHNR and CDR2 is FQNEAQ (reference sequence). The CDR3 totals 16 residues. J lost 6 bases, V lost 8 bases, and 12 bases had no gene match. Here the CDR3 DNA reads TGTGCCAGCCATGATGGGGACAGGGGGAATAGCAATGAGCAGTTCTTC. It codes for CASHDGDRGNSNEQFF.

The chain recombines TRBV5-6 with TRBJ1-1; no clear D gene. The CDR3 is made up of 14 amino acids. The germline gives CDR1 SGHDT, CDR2 YYEEEE. V shed 1 base and J shed 1 base, with 8 bases lying between them. CDR3 in amino acids: CASSLWERNTEAFF. The CDR3 coding sequence is TGTGCCAGCAGCTTGTGGGAACGGAACACTGAAGCTTTCTTT. Filled out from reference TRBV5-6 and TRBJ1-1, the complete variable domain reads DAGVTQSPTHLIKTRGQQVTLRCSPKSGHDTVSWYQQALGQGPQFIFQYYEEEERQRGNFPDRFSGHQFPNYSSELNVNALLLGDSALYLCASSLWERNTEAFFGQGTRLTVV.

V and J are TRBV18 and TRBJ2-2; D call uncertain. The V gene lost 5 bases and the J gene lost 0 bases, with 10 bases spanning the gap. The CDR3 has 15 residues. CDR1 KGHSH and CDR2 LQKENI come from the germline V gene. The CDR3 loop reads CASSTTGSNTGELFF. The CDR3 DNA follows: TGTGCCAGCTCAACGACCGGGTCGAACACCGGGGAGCTGTTTTTT.

The chain is built from TRBV2 and TRBJ1-4; TRBD1 is a possible D gene (6 bases). This CDR3 contains 15 residues. Germline CDR1 reads SNHLY; CDR2 reads FYNNEI. Between the trimmed V and J ends, which lost 5 bases and 8 bases, there was a span of 18 bases. The CDR3 sequence: CASSNTGKGNEKLFF. The CDR3, as DNA: TGTGCCAGCAGTAACACAGGGAAGGGGAACGAAAAACTGTTTTTT. Using reference TRBV2 and TRBJ1-4 for the parts outside the CDR3, the full variable domain is EPEVTQTPSHQVTQMGQEVILRCVPISNHLYFYWYRQILGQKVEFLVSFYNNEISEKSEIFDDQFSVERPDGSNFTLKIRSTKLEDSAMYFCASSNTGKGNEKLFFGSGTQLSVL.

This clone was recorded only once. V and J are TRBV27 and TRBJ2-3; 10 bases agree with TRBD2. Germline loops: CDR1 MNHEY, CDR2 SMNVEV (reference sequence). V dropped 6 bases and J dropped 1; count of bases not matched to a gene: 7. The CDR3 loop spans 16 amino acids. Here the CDR3 reads CASSRLAGGGTDTQYF. The CDR3 DNA sequence: TGTGCCAGCAGCAGACTAGCGGGTGGTGGCACAGATACGCAGTATTTT.

The chain recombines TRBV7-9 with TRBJ2-3; a weak D match, TRBD1 (6 bases). Trimming removed 5 bases at V and 0 bases at J, with 18 bases between. Germline V gene sequence: CDR1 SEHNR, CDR2 FQNEAQ (reference sequence). The CDR3 covers 17 residues. The CDR3 is CASSAYGWGPSTDTQYF. Here the CDR3 DNA reads TGTGCCAGCAGCGCATACGGCTGGGGGCCCAGCACAGATACGCAGTATTTT.

The genes are TRBV7-9 and TRBJ1-5; D not certain. Germline values: CDR1 SEHNR, CDR2 FQNEAQ (reference sequence). CDR3 length: 12 residues. Deletions cut 5 bases from V and 9 bases from J, with 11 bases between. The CDR3 region is CASSQALGPQHF. CDR3 DNA: TGTGCCAGCAGCCAAGCGTTGGGGCCCCAGCATTTT.

The chain combines TRBV27 with TRBJ2-1, with TRBD2 identical over 7 bases. In germline, CDR1 is MNHEY, CDR2 SMNVEV (reference sequence). The CDR3 spans 11 residues. The V gene end was trimmed by 3 bases and the J gene end by 13 bases; junction bases not matched to a gene: 3. In nucleotides, the CDR3 is TGTGCCAGCAGTTTGGGGACTACCCAGTTCTTC. It yields the protein CASSLGTTQFF.

On this clone: One end of the junction fails to match germline, which may point to a read error. This chain joins TRBV5-1 and TRBJ2-7; the D gene could be TRBD1 or TRBD2 (5 bases each). Germline lookup yields CDR1 SGHRS and CDR2 YFSETQ. The CDR3 runs to 13 residues. CDR3 region: CASRDRDVYGQYF. CDR3 coding DNA: TGCGCCAGCCGGGACCGAGACGTATACGGGCAGTACTTC.

The chain uses TRBV5-1 and TRBJ2-1; no clear D. The CDR3 is 15 residues long. CDR1 and CDR2 (germline): SGHRS, YFSETQ. The V end lost 0 bases, the J end lost 3 bases, and 10 bases lay between the germline ends. The CDR3 DNA follows: TGCGCCAGCAGCTTGGGGGCGAGGTACTACAATGAGCAGTTCTTC. This codes for CASSLGARYYNEQFF. Complete variable domain (other parts from reference TRBV5-1 and TRBJ2-1): KAGVTQTPRYLIKTRGQQVTLSCSPISGHRSVSWYQQTPGQGLQFLFEYFSETQRNKGNFPGRFSGRQFSNSRSEMNVSTLELGDSALYLCASSLGARYYNEQFFGPGTRLTVL.